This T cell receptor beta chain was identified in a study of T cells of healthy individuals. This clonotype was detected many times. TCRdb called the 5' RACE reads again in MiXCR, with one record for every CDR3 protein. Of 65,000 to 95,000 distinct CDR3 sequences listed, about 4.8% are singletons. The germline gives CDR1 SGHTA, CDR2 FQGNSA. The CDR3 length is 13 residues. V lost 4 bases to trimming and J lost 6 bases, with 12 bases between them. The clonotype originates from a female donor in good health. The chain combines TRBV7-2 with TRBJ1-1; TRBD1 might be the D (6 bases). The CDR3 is CASSYNRAAEAFF. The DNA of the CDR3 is TGTGCCAGCAGCTACAACAGGGCCGCTGAAGCTTTCTTT.